The clone carrying this T cell receptor (beta chain) has a single count. Authors' processing steps: Reference gene primer amplification yielded estimated nucleated cell counts. Clones were read by immunoSEQ multiplex PCR, and TCRdb kept only the in-frame ones, dropping some. The V and J calls and clone size come from that table; D and trimming were worked out from the DNA. This table has around 120,000 clones, 78% appearing once. CDR1 and CDR2 from the germline V gene are LNHDA and SQIVND (reference sequence). Trimming took off 5 bases at V and 0 bases at J, with 9 bases between the two ends. The CDR3 contains 14 residues. This sample was taken from a study of blood T cell repertoires in COVID-19. Across the study: The United States, Italy and Spain provided the acute and convalescent COVID-19 samples. From T cells, B-cell-depleted T cells, or PBMCs came the material, which was cDNA or gDNA.

The TCR was taken from a man aged 70-80 years with acute or convalescent COVID-19. The sample was peripheral blood. The chain links TRBV19 to TRBJ2-3; a possible D gene is TRBD1 (6 bases). The CDR3 DNA sequence: TGTGCCAGTAGTTTACAGGGTAGCACAGATACGCAGTATTTT. This codes for CASSLQGSTDTQYF.